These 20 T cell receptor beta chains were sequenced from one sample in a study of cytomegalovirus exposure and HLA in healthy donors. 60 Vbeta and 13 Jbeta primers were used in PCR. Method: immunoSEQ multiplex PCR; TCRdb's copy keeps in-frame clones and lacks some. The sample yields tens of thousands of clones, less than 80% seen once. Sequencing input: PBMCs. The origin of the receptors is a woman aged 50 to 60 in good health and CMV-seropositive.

This CDR3 reads CASRGQGEPYNSPLHF. In DNA, the CDR3 is TGTGCCAGCAGAGGACAGGGGGAGCCCTATAATTCACCCCTCCACTTT. The chain uses TRBV2 and TRBJ1-6, with 10 bases aligning to TRBD1. The CDR3 sequence is 16 residues long. The germline gives CDR1 SNHLY, CDR2 FYNNEI. The junction had 4 bases not matched to a gene; V was cut back by 6 bases and J by 2 bases.

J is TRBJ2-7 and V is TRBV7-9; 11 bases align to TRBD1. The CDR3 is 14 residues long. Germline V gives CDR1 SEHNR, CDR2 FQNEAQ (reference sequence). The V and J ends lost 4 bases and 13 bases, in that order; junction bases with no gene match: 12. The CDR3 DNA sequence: TGTGCCAGCAGCTCACTTGGACAGGGGGCCCCTAGATACTTC. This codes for CASSSLGQGAPRYF.

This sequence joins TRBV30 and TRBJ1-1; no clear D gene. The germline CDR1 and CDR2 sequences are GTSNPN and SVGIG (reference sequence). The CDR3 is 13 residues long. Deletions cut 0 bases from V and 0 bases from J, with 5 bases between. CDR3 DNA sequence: TGTGCCTGGAGTGTACTAATGAACACTGAAGCTTTCTTT. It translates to CAWSVLMNTEAFF.

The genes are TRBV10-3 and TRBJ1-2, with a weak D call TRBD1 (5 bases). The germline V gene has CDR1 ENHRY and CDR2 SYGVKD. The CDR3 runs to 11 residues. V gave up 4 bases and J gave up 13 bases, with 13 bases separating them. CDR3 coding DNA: TGTGCCATCAGTGGGGATCAGGGTTCCACCTTC. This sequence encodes CAISGDQGSTF.

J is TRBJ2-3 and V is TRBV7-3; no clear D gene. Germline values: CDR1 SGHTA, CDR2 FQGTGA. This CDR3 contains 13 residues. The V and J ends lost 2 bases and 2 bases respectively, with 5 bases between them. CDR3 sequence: CASSLEFTDTQYF. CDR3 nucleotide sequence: TGTGCCAGCAGCTTAGAGTTCACAGATACGCAGTATTTT.

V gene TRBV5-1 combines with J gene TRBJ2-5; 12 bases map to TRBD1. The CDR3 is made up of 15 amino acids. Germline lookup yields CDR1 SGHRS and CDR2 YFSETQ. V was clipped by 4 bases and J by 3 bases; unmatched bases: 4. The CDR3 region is CASSRGQGAEETQYF. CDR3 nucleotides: TGCGCCAGCAGCAGGGGACAGGGGGCCGAAGAGACCCAGTACTTC.

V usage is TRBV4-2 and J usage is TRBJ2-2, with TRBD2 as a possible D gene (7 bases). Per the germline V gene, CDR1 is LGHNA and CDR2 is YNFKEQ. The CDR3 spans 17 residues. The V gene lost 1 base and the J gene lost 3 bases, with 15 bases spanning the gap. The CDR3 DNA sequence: TGTGCCAGCAGCCAAGTCGGAGGGGGGGCTTACACCGGGGAGCTGTTTTTT. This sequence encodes CASSQVGGGAYTGELFF.

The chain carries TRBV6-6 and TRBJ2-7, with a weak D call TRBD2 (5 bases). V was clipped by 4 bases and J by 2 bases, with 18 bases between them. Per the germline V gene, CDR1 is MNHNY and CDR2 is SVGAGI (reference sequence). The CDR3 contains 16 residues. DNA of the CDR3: TGTGCCAGCAGTTGGATAGTTGGAGGAAGGGCCTACGAGCAGTACTTC. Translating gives CASSWIVGGRAYEQYF.

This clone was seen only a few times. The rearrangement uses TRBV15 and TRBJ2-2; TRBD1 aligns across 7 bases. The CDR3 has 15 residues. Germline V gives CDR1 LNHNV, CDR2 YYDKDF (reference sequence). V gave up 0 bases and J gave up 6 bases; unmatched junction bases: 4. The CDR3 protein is CATSRDLQGSGELFF. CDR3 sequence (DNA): TGTGCCACCAGCAGAGACTTACAGGGGTCCGGGGAGCTGTTTTTT.

The CDR3: CATSRQVANEQYF. In DNA form, the CDR3 reads TGTGCCACCAGTAGACAGGTTGCCAACGAGCAGTACTTC. The chain links TRBV15 to TRBJ2-7; D may be TRBD1 (6 bases). The CDR3 extends over 13 amino acids. V was shortened by 6 bases and J by 5 bases, with 14 bases between the two germline ends. Germline lookup yields CDR1 LNHNV and CDR2 YYDKDF (reference sequence).

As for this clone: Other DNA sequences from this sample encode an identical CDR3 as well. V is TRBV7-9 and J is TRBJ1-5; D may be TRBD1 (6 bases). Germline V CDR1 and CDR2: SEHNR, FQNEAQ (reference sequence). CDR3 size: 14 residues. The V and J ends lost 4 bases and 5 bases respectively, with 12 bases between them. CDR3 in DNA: TGTGCCAGCAGCTCGGACAGAGAGGATCAGCCCCAGCATTTT. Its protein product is CASSSDREDQPQHF.

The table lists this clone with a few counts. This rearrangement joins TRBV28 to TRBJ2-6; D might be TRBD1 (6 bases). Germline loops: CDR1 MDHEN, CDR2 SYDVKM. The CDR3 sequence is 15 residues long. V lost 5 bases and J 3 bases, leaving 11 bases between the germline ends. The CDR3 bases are TGTGCCAGCAGTAACAGGGCCAGTGGGGCCAACGTCCTGACTTTC. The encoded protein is CASSNRASGANVLTF.

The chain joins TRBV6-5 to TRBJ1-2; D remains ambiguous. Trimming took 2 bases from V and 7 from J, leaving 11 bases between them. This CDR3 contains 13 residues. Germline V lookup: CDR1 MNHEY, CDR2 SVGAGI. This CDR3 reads CASSYHGAGGYTF. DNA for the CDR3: TGTGCCAGCAGTTACCATGGAGCGGGTGGCTACACCTTC.

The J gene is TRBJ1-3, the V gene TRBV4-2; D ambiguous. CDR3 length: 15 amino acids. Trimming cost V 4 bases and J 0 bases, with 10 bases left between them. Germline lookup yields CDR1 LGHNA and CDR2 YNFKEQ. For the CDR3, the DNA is TGTGCCAGCAGCCTGTCCCGGGACTCTGGAAACACCATATATTTT. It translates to CASSLSRDSGNTIYF.

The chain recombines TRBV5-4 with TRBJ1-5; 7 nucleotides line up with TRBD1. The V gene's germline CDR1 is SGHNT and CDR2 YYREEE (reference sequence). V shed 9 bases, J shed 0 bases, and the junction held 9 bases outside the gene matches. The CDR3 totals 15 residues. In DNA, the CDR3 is TGTGCCATGTTCAGGGGGTGGTATAGCAATCAGCCCCAGCATTTT. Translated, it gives CAMFRGWYSNQPQHF.

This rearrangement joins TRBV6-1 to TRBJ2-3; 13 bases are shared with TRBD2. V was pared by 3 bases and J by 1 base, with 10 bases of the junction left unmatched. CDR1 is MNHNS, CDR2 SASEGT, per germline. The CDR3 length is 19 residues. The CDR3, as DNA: TGTGCCAGCAGTGAGACTAGCGGGGGGAATCAGGGGGGCACAGATACGCAGTATTTT. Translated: CASSETSGGNQGGTDTQYF.

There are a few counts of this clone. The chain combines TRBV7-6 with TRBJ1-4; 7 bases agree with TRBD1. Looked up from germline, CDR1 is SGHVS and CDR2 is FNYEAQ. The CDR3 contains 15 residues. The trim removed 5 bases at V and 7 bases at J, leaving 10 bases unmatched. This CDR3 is CASSPRQGGREKLFF. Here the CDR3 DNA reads TGTGCCAGCAGCCCAAGACAGGGCGGGCGTGAAAAACTGTTTTTT.

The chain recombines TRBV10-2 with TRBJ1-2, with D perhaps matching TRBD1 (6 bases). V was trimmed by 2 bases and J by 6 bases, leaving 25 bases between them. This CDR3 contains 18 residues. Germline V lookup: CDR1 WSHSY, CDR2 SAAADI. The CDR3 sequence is CASSELEGRGGQLHGYTF. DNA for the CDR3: TGCGCCAGCAGTGAGCTTGAGGGCAGGGGAGGGCAACTTCATGGCTACACCTTC.

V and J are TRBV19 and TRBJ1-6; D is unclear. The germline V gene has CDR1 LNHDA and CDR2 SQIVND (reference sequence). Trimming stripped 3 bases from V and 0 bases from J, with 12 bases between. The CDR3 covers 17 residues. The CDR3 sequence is CASSIRGQSSYNSPLHF. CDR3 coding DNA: TGTGCCAGTAGTATTAGAGGCCAAAGCTCCTATAATTCACCCCTCCACTTT.

As DNA, the CDR3 is TGTGCCAGCAGTCCCATTAGGGGAAGTGGGGCCAACGTCCTGACTTTC. Amino acid sequence: CASSPIRGSGANVLTF. The chain recombines TRBV11-2 with TRBJ2-6; TRBD1 is a possible D gene (5 bases). The CDR3 has 16 residues. The germline V gene has CDR1 SGHAT and CDR2 FQNNGV. V was trimmed by 6 bases and J by 3 bases, leaving 15 bases between them.